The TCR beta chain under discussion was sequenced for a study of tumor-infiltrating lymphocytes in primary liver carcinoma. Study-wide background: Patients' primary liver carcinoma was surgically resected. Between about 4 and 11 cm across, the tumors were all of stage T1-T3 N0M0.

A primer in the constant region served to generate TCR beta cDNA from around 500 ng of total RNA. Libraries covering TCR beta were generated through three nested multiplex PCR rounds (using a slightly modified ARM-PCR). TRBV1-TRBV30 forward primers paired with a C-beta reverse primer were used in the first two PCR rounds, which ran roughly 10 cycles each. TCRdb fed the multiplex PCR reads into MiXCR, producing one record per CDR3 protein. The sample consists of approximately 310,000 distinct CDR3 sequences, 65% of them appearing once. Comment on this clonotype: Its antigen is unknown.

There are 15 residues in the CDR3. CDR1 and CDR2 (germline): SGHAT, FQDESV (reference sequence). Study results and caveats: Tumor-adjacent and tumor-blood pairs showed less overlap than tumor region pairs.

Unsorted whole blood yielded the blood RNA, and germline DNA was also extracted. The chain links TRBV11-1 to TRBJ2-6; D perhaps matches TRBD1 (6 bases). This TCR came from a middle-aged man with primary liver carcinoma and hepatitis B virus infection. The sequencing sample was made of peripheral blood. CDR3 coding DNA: TGTGTTAGCAGCTTTGACAGGATCGGGGCCAACGTCCTGACTTTC. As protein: CVSSFDRIGANVLTF. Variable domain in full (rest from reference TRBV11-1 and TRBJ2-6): EAEVAQSPRYKITEKSQAVAFWCDPISGHATLYWYRQILGQGPELLVQFQDESVVDDSQLPKDRFSAERLKGVDSTLKIQPAELGDSAMYLCVSSFDRIGANVLTFGAGSRLTVL.